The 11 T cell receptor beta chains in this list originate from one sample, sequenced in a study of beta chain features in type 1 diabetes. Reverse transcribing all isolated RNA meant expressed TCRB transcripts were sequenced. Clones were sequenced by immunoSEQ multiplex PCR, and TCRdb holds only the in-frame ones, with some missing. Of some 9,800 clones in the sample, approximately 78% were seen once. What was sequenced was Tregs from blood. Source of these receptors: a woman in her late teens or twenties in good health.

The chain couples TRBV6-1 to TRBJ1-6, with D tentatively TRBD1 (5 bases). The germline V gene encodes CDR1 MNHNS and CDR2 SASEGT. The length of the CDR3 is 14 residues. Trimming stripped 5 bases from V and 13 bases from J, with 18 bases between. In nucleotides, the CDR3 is TGTGCCAGCAGTTTTGGGGGGAGCGGATCCCCCCTCCACTTT. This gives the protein CASSFGGSGSPLHF.

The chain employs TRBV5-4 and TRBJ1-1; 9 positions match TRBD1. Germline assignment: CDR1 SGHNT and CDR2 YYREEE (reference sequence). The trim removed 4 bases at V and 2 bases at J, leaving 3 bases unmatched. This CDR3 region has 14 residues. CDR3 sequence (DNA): TGTGCCAGCAGCACACAGGGGGCTAACACTGAAGCTTTCTTT. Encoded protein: CASSTQGANTEAFF.

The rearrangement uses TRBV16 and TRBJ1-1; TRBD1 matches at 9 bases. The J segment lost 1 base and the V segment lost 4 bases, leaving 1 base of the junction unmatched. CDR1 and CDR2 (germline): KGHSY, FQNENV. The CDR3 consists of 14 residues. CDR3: CASSRDRANTEAFF. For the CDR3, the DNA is TGTGCCAGCAGCCGGGACAGGGCGAACACTGAAGCTTTCTTT. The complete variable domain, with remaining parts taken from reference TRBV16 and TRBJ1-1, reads GEEVAQTPKHLVRGEGQKAKLYCAPIKGHSYVFWYQQVLKNEFKFLISFQNENVFDETGMPKERFSAKCLPNSPCSLEIQATKLEDSAVYFCASSRDRANTEAFFGQGTRLTVV.

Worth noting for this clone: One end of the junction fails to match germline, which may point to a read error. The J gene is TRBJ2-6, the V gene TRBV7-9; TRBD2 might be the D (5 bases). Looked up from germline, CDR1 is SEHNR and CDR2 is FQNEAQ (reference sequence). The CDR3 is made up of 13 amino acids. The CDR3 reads CASSIMRANVLAF. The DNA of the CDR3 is TGTGCCAGCAGCATAATGAGGGCCAACGTCCTGGCTTTC.

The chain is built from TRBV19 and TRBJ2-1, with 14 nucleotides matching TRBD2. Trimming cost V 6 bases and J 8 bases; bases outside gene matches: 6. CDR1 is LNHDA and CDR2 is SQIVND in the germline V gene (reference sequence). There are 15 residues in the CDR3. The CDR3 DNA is TGTGCCAGTAGGAAGACTAGCGGGAGGGTAGATGAGCAGTTCTTC. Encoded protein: CASRKTSGRVDEQFF. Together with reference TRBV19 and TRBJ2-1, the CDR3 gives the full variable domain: DGGITQSPKYLFRKEGQNVTLSCEQNLNHDAMYWYRQDPGQGLRLIYYSQIVNDFQKGDIAEGYSVSREKKESFPLTVTSAQKNPTAFYLCASRKTSGRVDEQFFGPGTRLTVL.

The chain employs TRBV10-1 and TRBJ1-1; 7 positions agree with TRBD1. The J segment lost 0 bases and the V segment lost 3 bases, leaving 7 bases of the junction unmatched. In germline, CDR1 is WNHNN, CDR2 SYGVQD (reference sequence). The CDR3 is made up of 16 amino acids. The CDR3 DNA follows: TGCGCCAGCAGTGATTTCCGACAGGGAATGAACACTGAAGCTTTCTTT. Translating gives CASSDFRQGMNTEAFF.

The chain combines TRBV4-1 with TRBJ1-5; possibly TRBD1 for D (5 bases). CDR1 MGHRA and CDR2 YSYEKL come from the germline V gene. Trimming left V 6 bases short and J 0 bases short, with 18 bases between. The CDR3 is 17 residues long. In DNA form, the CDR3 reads TGCGCCAGCAGTCCAAGGGAGGGACGGATTAGCAATCAGCCCCAGCATTTT. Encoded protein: CASSPREGRISNQPQHF.

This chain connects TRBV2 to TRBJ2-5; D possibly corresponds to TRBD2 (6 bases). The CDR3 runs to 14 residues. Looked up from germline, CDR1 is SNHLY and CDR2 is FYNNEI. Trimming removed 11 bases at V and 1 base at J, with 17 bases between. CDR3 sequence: CAPQGLNRQETQYF. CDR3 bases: TGTGCCCCCCAGGGACTTAACCGCCAAGAGACCCAGTACTTC.

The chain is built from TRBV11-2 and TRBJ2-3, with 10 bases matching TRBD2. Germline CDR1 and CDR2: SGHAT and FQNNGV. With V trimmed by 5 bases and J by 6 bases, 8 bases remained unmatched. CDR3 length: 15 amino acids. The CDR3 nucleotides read TGTGCCAGCAGCACAGCGGGGGGGACCGGGGATACGCAGTATTTT. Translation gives CASSTAGGTGDTQYF.

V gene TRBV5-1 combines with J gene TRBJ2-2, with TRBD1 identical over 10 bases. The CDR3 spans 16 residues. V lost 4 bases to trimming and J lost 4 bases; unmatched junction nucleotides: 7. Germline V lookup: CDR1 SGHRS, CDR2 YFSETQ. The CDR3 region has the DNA TGCGCCAGCAGCCATTACCGGGACAGGGGCACCGGGGAGCTGTTTTTT. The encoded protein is CASSHYRDRGTGELFF.

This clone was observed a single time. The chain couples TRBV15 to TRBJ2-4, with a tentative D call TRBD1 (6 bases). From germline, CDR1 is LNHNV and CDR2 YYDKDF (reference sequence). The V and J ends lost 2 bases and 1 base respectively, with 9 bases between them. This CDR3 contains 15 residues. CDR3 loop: CATSRSGAAKNIQYF. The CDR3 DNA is TGTGCCACCAGCAGATCAGGGGCGGCCAAAAACATTCAGTACTTC.